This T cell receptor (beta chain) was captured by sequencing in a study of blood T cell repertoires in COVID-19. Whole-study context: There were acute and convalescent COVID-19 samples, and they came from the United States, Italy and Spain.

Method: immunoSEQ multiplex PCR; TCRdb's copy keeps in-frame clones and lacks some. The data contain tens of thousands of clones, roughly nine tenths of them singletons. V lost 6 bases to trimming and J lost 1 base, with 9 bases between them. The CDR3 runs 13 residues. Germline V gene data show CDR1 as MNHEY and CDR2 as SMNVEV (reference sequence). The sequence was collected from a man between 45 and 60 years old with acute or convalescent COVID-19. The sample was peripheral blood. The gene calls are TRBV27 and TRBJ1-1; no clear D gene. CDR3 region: CASRIRRNTEAFF. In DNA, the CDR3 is TGTGCCAGCAGGATTCGGAGGAACACTGAAGCTTTCTTT.